This TCR beta chain was sequenced in a study of blood T cell repertoires in COVID-19 (dated by TCRdb to the early 2020s). Describing the broader study: Collaborator samples came from the United States, Italy and Spain and covered acute and convalescent phases of COVID-19. The prospective study material was composed of cDNA or gDNA derived from T cells, B-cell-depleted T cells, or PBMCs. Deeply sampled blood TCRbeta repertoires from subjects exposed to, actively infected with, or recovered from COVID-19 were included in the dataset. The repertoires were released in a freely available public database intended as a resource for research on the immune response to SARS-CoV-2. Samples came from the ongoing ImmuneRACE study (first 160 participants) plus 1,254 subjects from 6 global collaborators. Nearly every sample came with metadata listing a de-identified subject ID, COVID-19 status, age in years and sex. Where HLA class I and class II types were available, the types were taken from metadata supplied by the sample provider, not from assay-based typing.

The study at large found these results: Clinical and demographic metadata were provided uncurated, with the amount varying by source and participant.

CDR1 and CDR2, per the germline V gene (reference sequence), are GTSNPN and SVGIG. Relative to germline, V is missing 5 bases and J is missing 4 bases, with 7 bases of the junction outside any gene match. The cysteine opens and the phenylalanine closes a CDR3 of 13 amino acids. Only the CDR3 DNA stays, 39 bases, in frame from base 1. TCRbeta CDR3 regions were amplified from genomic DNA using the immunoSEQ Assay, a bias-controlled multiplex PCR. In the source study's methods: The number of nucleated cells in each sample was estimated by amplification of reference gene primers within the assay. Sequence reads were collapsed and filtered to measure the absolute abundance of every unique TCRbeta CDR3 rearrangement. For each sample, productive Simpson clonality was calculated as the square root of Simpson's diversity index across productive rearrangements. TCRdb took over this immuneACCESS table, retaining in-frame rearrangements with V and J assigned. Such tables are incomplete; in checked studies, under half of the missing clones stem from an unresolved V gene, and the remainder is unexplained. Clonal size and the V and J genes are those of that table, whereas D and trimming came from the DNA. The sample table contains more than 80,000 clones; only one count was recorded for roughly 79% of them. The ten largest clonotypes hold less than 20% of the sample.

Each collaborating institution followed its own protocols to collect whole blood in K2EDTA tubes. For TCRbeta analysis, collaborators shipped samples as frozen whole blood, isolated PBMCs, or DNA extracted from either of those sample types. Comments on this clone: Its antigen has not been determined. No much larger clonotype is one base removed from it; base qualities were not supplied.

The sample was peripheral blood. The receptor was derived from a human donor in a cohort sampled during active COVID-19. Rearrangement joined TRBV30 to TRBJ1-2; 7 nucleotides in the junction match TRBD1. CDR3 sequence: CAWEFRTGYGYTF. In nucleotide form, the sequence is TGTGCCTGGGAGTTCCGGACAGGCTATGGCTACACCTTC.